This TCR beta chain emerged from a study of blood T cell repertoires in COVID-19. The germline V gene has CDR1 LNHNV and CDR2 YYDKDF (reference sequence). The CDR3 has 14 amino acids. Deletions cut 5 bases from V and 4 bases from J, with 12 bases between. As handled by the study authors: It was from reference gene primer amplification that nucleated cell counts were estimated. The method was immunoSEQ multiplex PCR; TCRdb's version includes in-frame clones alone and lacks a portion of them. V and J calls and clone size are as listed in that table; D and trimming were resolved from the DNA. The data contain 300,000 or so clones, around nine tenths of them singletons.

The sample was peripheral blood. The chain is built from TRBV15 and TRBJ2-1; D is undetermined. The TCR was taken from a man between 65 and 79 years old with acute or convalescent COVID-19. CDR3 amino acids: CATSDPREYNEQFF. In nucleotides, the CDR3 is TGTGCCACCAGCGATCCTCGTGAGTACAATGAGCAGTTCTTC.